This TCR beta chain is drawn from a study of blood T cell repertoires in COVID-19. At the level of the study: Donors in the United States, Italy and Spain gave samples during acute or convalescent COVID-19. The cDNA or gDNA used as material had been derived from T cells, B-cell-depleted T cells, or PBMCs.

CDR1 is SGHTA and CDR2 is FQGNSA in the germline V gene. Trimming cost V 1 base and J 4 bases, with 10 bases left between them. The CDR3 runs 14 residues. Per the study methods: Amplifying reference gene primers gave estimates of nucleated cell counts. Sequenced by immunoSEQ multiplex PCR; TCRdb stores in-frame clones only, minus some. V and J calls and clone size are copied from that table; D and trimming were computed from the DNA. The table records over 200,000 clones, approximately 86% of them present only once. Sequencing input: peripheral blood. This sequence originates from a man between 35 and 55 years old who had recovered from COVID-19. This chain joins TRBV7-2 and TRBJ2-5, with D tentatively TRBD1 (5 bases). The DNA for the CDR3 is TGTGCCAGCAGCTTAGTGTCAGGGCGAGAGACCCAGTACTTC. It yields the protein CASSLVSGRETQYF.